This is a list of T cell receptor beta chains from one sample in a study of cytomegalovirus exposure and HLA in healthy donors. The data were produced by immunoSEQ multiplex PCR, yet TCRdb's version contains in-frame clones alone and is incomplete. The repertoire consists of around 80,000 clones, with about 73% occurring once and the leading ten covering 4% to 5%. The sample consisted of PBMCs. The receptors stem from a man aged 40-49 years in good health and CMV-seronegative. Each CDR3 is given with its conserved first and last residue. Fields, in order: V gene, D gene, CDR3 length, CDR3 protein. The D gene is left open where the match is weak.

v_call: TRBV5-1
d_call: -
cdr3_length: 15
cdr3_aa: CASRIGRDQGGTQYF

v_call: TRBV19
d_call: -
cdr3_length: 13
cdr3_aa: CASTDFGNQPQHF

v_call: TRBV19
d_call: -
cdr3_length: 12
cdr3_aa: CASGSLNQPQHF

v_call: TRBV2
d_call: TRBD1
cdr3_length: 13
cdr3_aa: CASREQGGTEAFF

v_call: TRBV15
d_call: TRBD2
cdr3_length: 18
cdr3_aa: CATSRELAGGNKDGELFF

v_call: TRBV6-1
d_call: -
cdr3_length: 12
cdr3_aa: CASRTTTDTQYF

v_call: TRBV4-3
d_call: TRBD2
cdr3_length: 19
cdr3_aa: CASSRLAGGPESSYNEQFF

v_call: TRBV19
d_call: TRBD2
cdr3_length: 15
cdr3_aa: CASSIAREGRNEQFF

v_call: TRBV6-1
d_call: TRBD1
cdr3_length: 15
cdr3_aa: CASSERPGGTDEAFF

v_call: TRBV19
d_call: -
cdr3_length: 17
cdr3_aa: CASSFGPVGVAYNEQFF

v_call: TRBV30
d_call: TRBD1
cdr3_length: 13
cdr3_aa: CAWSLGQGKKLFF

v_call: TRBV7-9
d_call: TRBD1
cdr3_length: 15
cdr3_aa: CASSTTGTSNYGYTF

v_call: TRBV30
d_call: TRBD1
cdr3_length: 14
cdr3_aa: CAWSKDRGYYEQYF

v_call: TRBV7-9
d_call: TRBD2
cdr3_length: 11
cdr3_aa: CASSPGGEQYF

v_call: TRBV9
d_call: -
cdr3_length: 14
cdr3_aa: CASSVDSARYEQYF

v_call: TRBV18
d_call: TRBD1
cdr3_length: 14
cdr3_aa: CASSFGQGNTEAFF

v_call: TRBV10-1
d_call: -
cdr3_length: 16
cdr3_aa: CASSRSDIITSNEQYF

v_call: TRBV12-5
d_call: TRBD2
cdr3_length: 14
cdr3_aa: CASGLAGGGETQYF

v_call: TRBV18
d_call: TRBD1
cdr3_length: 14
cdr3_aa: CASSPWTGGDEQYF

v_call: TRBV7-2
d_call: -
cdr3_length: 14
cdr3_aa: CASSSTVVGGEQFF

v_call: TRBV15
d_call: TRBD1
cdr3_length: 12
cdr3_aa: CATGKGASEQYF

v_call: TRBV19
d_call: TRBD1
cdr3_length: 15
cdr3_aa: CASTIDREVYQPQHF

v_call: TRBV7-7
d_call: -
cdr3_length: 13
cdr3_aa: CARPVQGNYEQYF

v_call: TRBV28
d_call: -
cdr3_length: 14
cdr3_aa: CAIPDRRNTGELFF

v_call: TRBV2
d_call: TRBD1
cdr3_length: 15
cdr3_aa: CASSDTGGGGYGYTF

v_call: TRBV27
d_call: -
cdr3_length: 13
cdr3_aa: CASSLSPEREQYF

v_call: TRBV28
d_call: TRBD2
cdr3_length: 16
cdr3_aa: CASTLGGLASTDTQYF

v_call: TRBV6-5
d_call: TRBD2
cdr3_length: 14
cdr3_aa: CASSLLAGHYEQYF

v_call: TRBV9
d_call: TRBD2
cdr3_length: 15
cdr3_aa: CASSPGWTSTNEQYF